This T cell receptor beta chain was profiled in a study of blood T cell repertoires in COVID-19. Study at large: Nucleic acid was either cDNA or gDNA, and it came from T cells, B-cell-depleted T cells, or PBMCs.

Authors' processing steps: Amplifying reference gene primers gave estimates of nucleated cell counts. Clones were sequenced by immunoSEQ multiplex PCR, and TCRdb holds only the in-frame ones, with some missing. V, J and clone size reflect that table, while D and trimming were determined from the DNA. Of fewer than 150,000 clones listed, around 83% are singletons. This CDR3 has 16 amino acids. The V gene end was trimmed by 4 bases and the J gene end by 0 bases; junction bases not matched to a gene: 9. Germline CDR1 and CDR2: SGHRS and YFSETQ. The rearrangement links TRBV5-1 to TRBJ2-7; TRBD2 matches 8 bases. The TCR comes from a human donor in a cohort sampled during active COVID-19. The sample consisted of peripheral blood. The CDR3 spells CASSVRGGPSSYEQYF. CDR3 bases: TGCGCCAGCAGCGTCCGCGGGGGGCCAAGCTCCTACGAGCAGTACTTC.